This record concerns one T cell receptor (beta chain) sequence. This record belongs to a study of blood T cell repertoires in COVID-19. Whole-study context: Whether acute or convalescent, the COVID-19 samples came from the United States, Italy and Spain. PBMCs, B-cell-depleted T cells, or T cells were the source of the cDNA or gDNA that made up the material.

In the original processing: For nucleated cells, counts were estimated from reference gene primer amplification. The method was immunoSEQ multiplex PCR; TCRdb's version includes in-frame clones alone and lacks a portion of them. V and J calls and clone size come straight from that table; D and trimming were deduced from the DNA. The sample yields some 160,000 clones, under 85% seen once. V lost 1 base and J 5 bases, leaving 13 bases between the germline ends. This CDR3 comprises 14 residues. Per the germline V gene, CDR1 is SGHNT and CDR2 is YYREEE (reference sequence). The sequence came from a man aged 50-60 years with active or convalescent COVID-19. The chain couples TRBV5-4 to TRBJ2-7; D possibly corresponds to TRBD1 (6 bases). Sequencing was done on a sample of peripheral blood. The CDR3: CASSLLDSSDEQYF. CDR3 DNA: TGTGCCAGCAGCTTGTTGGACAGCTCGGACGAGCAGTACTTC.